Here is one T cell receptor beta chain with its context. The target antigen is unknown. Each CDR3 protein is one row after TCRdb ran MiXCR on the 5' RACE reads. The data show about 9,100 distinct CDR3 sequences, 60% seen once. Germline CDR1 is DFQATT and CDR2 is SNEGSKA (reference sequence). The CDR3 runs to 13 residues. Points from the study as a whole: Tumor-infiltrating Treg TCR alpha and beta sequences overlapped most with tumor naive CD4+ T cells, then blood naive. Whole repertoires were not studied in the larger cohort, only one V-J beta rearrangement.

CD4+CD45RO+CD25- cells were isolated as memory CD4+ T cells. Material: tumor-infiltrating memory CD4+ T cells sorted from the breast tumor. The subset: memory CD4+ T cells, CD4+CD45RO+CD25-. This TCR was recovered from a female donor with breast cancer. The rearrangement joins TRBV20-1 to TRBJ2-7, with D perhaps being TRBD1 or TRBD2 (5 bases each). CDR3 amino acids: CSPRDPSPYEQYF. As DNA, the CDR3 is TGCAGCCCCCGGGACCCTTCTCCCTACGAGCAGTACTTC.